This record looks at one TCR beta chain sequence and its context. What it recognizes is unknown. Assay: immunoSEQ multiplex PCR; the TCRdb copy retains only in-frame clones and omits some. The sample has about 150,000 clones; less than 90% are singletons. The source of the sample is a study of radiation and T cells in renal cell carcinoma. The wider study: Nephrectomy followed 15 Gy stereotactic body radiation by 4 weeks. Study-wide results and limits: From baseline, blood top tumor clonotypes peaked at 2 weeks post-radiation.

Time point given: baseline pretreatment blood. As to treatment: 15 Gy SBRT to primary tumor, nephrectomy 4 weeks later. This renal cell carcinoma was of the clear cell type. The sequencing here drew on blood, taken from a patient whose treatment included radiotherapy and nephrectomy. The sequence derives from a woman in her seventies with renal cell carcinoma.

DNA of the CDR3: TGTGCCAGCAGTCTCGGGGCCTACGAGCAGTACTTC. It translates to CASSLGAYEQYF. The gene calls are TRBV28 and TRBJ2-7, with TRBD2 as a possible D gene (5 bases). The CDR3 is made up of 12 amino acids. Germline values: CDR1 MDHEN, CDR2 SYDVKM. Trimming cost V 5 bases and J 2 bases, with 7 bases left between them.